These 9 T cell receptor beta chains were sequenced from one sample in a study of Tregs in tolerant kidney transplant recipients (dated by TCRdb to about 2019). The method behind the library was the immunoSEQ multiplex PCR assay. In TCRdb, the immuneACCESS table is reduced to in-frame sequences with V and J assigned. These tables do not hold every clone; where another copy was compared, an unresolved V gene accounts for under half, and the others remain unexplained. Recorded for this sample are 110,000 or so clones; around 91% of them occurred a single time. The top ten hold less than 0.7% of the sample. The sequencing sample was made of CD4+ T cells from blood. These TCRs come from a human donor in good health.

This chain links TRBV19 with TRBJ2-6, with D possibly being TRBD1 (6 bases). Between the trimmed V and J ends, which lost 1 base and 2 bases, there was a span of 15 bases. Germline assignment: CDR1 LNHDA and CDR2 SQIVND (reference sequence). This CDR3 is 18 amino acids long. For the CDR3, the DNA is TGTGCCAGTAGTATAGGGCCCCTCTACAGGGCTGGGGCCAACGTCCTGACTTTC. Protein product: CASSIGPLYRAGANVLTF.

The V gene is TRBV4-1, the J gene TRBJ1-2; tentative D call: TRBD1 (6 bases). The V gene's germline CDR1 is MGHRA and CDR2 YSYEKL. V lost 1 base and J 0 bases, leaving 15 bases between the germline ends. This CDR3 contains 17 residues. Here the CDR3 DNA reads TGCGCCAGCAGCCAAGTGGGGGCGAGGTTTTCTAACTATGGCTACACCTTC. This codes for CASSQVGARFSNYGYTF.

The chain uses TRBV11-2 and TRBJ2-7, with D possibly matching TRBD2 (6 bases). In germline, CDR1 is SGHAT, CDR2 FQNNGV. CDR3 size: 13 residues. V lost 1 base, J lost 3 bases, and 7 bases lay in between. Here the CDR3 DNA reads TGTGCCAGCAGCTTAGGCGGGAACTACGAGCAGTACTTC. This gives the protein CASSLGGNYEQYF. Combining the CDR3 with reference TRBV11-2 and TRBJ2-7 gives the whole variable domain EAGVAQSPRYKIIEKRQSVAFWCNPISGHATLYWYQQILGQGPKLLIQFQNNGVVDDSQLPKDRFSAERLKGVDSTLKIQPAKLEDSAVYLCASSLGGNYEQYFGPGTRLTVT.

This clone appeared once. The gene calls are TRBV12-5 and TRBJ2-7; 7 bases are a match to TRBD1. From germline, CDR1 is LGHNT and CDR2 FRNRAP. After removal of 0 bases from V and 5 bases from J, the junction contained 10 bases not matched to a gene. The CDR3 runs 16 residues. The CDR3 nucleotides read TGTGCTAGTGGTTTGGTCCTACAGGGGTACTCGGACGAGCAGTACTTC. Amino acids: CASGLVLQGYSDEQYF.

The chain is built from TRBV5-1 and TRBJ2-3; 10 bases map to TRBD2. Trimming at V came to 4 bases and at J to 5 bases, leaving 7 bases not matched to a gene. The germline gives CDR1 SGHRS, CDR2 YFSETQ. The CDR3 spans 15 residues. CDR3 sequence: CASSRRTSGGDTQYF. The DNA of the CDR3 is TGCGCCAGCAGCAGGAGGACTAGCGGAGGAGATACGCAGTATTTT. The whole variable domain, remainder taken from reference TRBV5-1 and TRBJ2-3, is KAGVTQTPRYLIKTRGQQVTLSCSPISGHRSVSWYQQTPGQGLQFLFEYFSETQRNKGNFPGRFSGRQFSNSRSEMNVSTLELGDSALYLCASSRRTSGGDTQYFGPGTRLTVL.

This clone was counted a single time. The chain carries TRBV11-2 and TRBJ1-2; TRBD1 might be the D (5 bases). CDR3 length: 11 amino acids. Germline CDR1 reads SGHAT; CDR2 reads FQNNGV. V gave up 5 bases and J gave up 6 bases, with 7 bases separating them. The DNA of the CDR3 is TGTGCCAGCAGCCCCAGGGATGGCTACACCTTC. This encodes CASSPRDGYTF. Complete variable domain (other parts from reference TRBV11-2 and TRBJ1-2): EAGVAQSPRYKIIEKRQSVAFWCNPISGHATLYWYQQILGQGPKLLIQFQNNGVVDDSQLPKDRFSAERLKGVDSTLKIQPAKLEDSAVYLCASSPRDGYTFGSGTRLTVV.

This rearrangement joins TRBV5-1 to TRBJ1-5; D is uncertain. The CDR3 consists of 18 residues. With 0 bases removed from V and 2 bases from J, the gap between germline ends came to 18 bases. The germline gives CDR1 SGHRS, CDR2 YFSETQ. CDR3 bases: TGCGCCAGCAGCTTGGAGGGCCCGGGCCGGGATGGCAATCAGCCCCAGCATTTT. Its protein product is CASSLEGPGRDGNQPQHF.

This chain links TRBV10-3 with TRBJ2-5; 9 bases are shared with TRBD1. J was trimmed by 5 bases and V by 3 bases; bases with no gene match: 1. CDR3 length equals 13 residues. From germline, CDR1 is ENHRY and CDR2 SYGVKD. CDR3 sequence (DNA): TGTGCCATCAGTGAACAGGGGGCTGAGACCCAGTACTTC. Protein: CAISEQGAETQYF.

The CDR3 DNA is TGCGCCACCTCTCCGGGCCCTAGCTCCTACGAGCAGTACTTC. Amino acids: CATSPGPSSYEQYF. The chain carries TRBV5-1 and TRBJ2-7, with D unclear. In germline, CDR1 is SGHRS, CDR2 YFSETQ. The CDR3 is made up of 14 amino acids. V gave up 9 bases and J gave up 0 bases, with 16 bases separating them. The whole variable domain, remainder taken from reference TRBV5-1 and TRBJ2-7, is KAGVTQTPRYLIKTRGQQVTLSCSPISGHRSVSWYQQTPGQGLQFLFEYFSETQRNKGNFPGRFSGRQFSNSRSEMNVSTLELGDSALYLCATSPGPSSYEQYFGPGTRLTVT.